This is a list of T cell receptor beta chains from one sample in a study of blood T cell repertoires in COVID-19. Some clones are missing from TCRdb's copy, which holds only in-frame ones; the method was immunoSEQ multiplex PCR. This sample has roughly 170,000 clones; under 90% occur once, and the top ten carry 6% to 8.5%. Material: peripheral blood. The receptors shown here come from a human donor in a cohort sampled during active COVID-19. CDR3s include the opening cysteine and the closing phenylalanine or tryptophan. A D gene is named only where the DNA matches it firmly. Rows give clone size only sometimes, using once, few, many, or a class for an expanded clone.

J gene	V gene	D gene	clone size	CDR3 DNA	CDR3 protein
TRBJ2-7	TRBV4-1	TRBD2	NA	TGCGCCAGCAGCCAAGGGCGGGAGACCTACGAGCAGTACTTC	CASSQGRETYEQYF
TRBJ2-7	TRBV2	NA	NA	TGTGCCAGCAGTGGGCGCCGGGGGGCCACCTACGAGCAGTACTTC	CASSGRRGATYEQYF
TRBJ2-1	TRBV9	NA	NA	TGTGCCAGCAGCGTAGATTCAGGGTGGCACAATGAGCAGTTCTTC	CASSVDSGWHNEQFF
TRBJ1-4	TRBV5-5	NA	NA	TGTGCCAGCAGCTTAGGCGGGGGCGCGGTTGAAAAACTGTTTTTT	CASSLGGGAVEKLFF
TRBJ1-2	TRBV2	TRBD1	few	TGTGCCAGCAGTGAAATGGGACAGGGCGTGCGGGGCTACACCTTC	CASSEMGQGVRGYTF
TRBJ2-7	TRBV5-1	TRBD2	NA	TGCGCCAGCAGCTTTCAGACGGGAGGCTACGAGCAGTACTTC	CASSFQTGGYEQYF
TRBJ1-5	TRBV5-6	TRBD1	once	TGTGCCAGCAGCTTCGGGACAGGGGGCGGAAATCAGCCCCAGCATTTT	CASSFGTGGGNQPQHF
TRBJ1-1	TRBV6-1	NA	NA	TGTGCCAGCAGTGAAGGACACGCAATGAACACTGAAGCTTTCTTT	CASSEGHAMNTEAFF
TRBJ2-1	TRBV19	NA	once	TGTGCCAGTAGTATAAGGGAGACAGGCTCCTACAATGAGCAGTTCTTC	CASSIRETGSYNEQFF
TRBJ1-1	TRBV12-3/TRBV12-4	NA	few	TGTGCCAGCAGTGAGGGGGGGCTCGAAGCTTTCTTT	CASSEGGLEAFF
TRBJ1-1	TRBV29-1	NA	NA	TGCAGCGTTGACGGGGGGGCAGGCACTGAAGCTTTCTTT	CSVDGGAGTEAFF
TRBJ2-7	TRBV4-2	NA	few	TGTGCCAGCAGCCAAGATCTCCGGGGATTCTACGAGCAGTACTTC	CASSQDLRGFYEQYF
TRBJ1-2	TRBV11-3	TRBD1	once	TGTGCCAGCAGCTTAGTGGACAGGGGGCGGCAATACTATGGCTACACCTTC	CASSLVDRGRQYYGYTF
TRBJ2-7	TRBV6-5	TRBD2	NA	TGTGCCAGCAGTTACGGTAGCGGGCCGGCCTACGAGCAGTACTTC	CASSYGSGPAYEQYF
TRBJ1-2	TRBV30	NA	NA	TGTGCCTGGATGCTCAGGGGAAGACAGGGCTACACCTTC	CAWMLRGRQGYTF
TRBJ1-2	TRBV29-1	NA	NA	TGCAGCGTTGAAGAGCCCAGGGGCTCCAACTATGGCTACACCTTC	CSVEEPRGSNYGYTF
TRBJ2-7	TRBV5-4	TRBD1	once	TGTGCCAGCAGCGCCGACAGGGGAGGCGAGCAGTACTTC	CASSADRGGEQYF
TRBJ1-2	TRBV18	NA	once	TGTGCCAGCTCACTCAGGGCGGACTATGGCTACACCTTC	CASSLRADYGYTF
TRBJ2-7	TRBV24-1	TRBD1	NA	TGTGCCACCAGTGATTTGCCGGACAGGGGATCCCACGAGCAGTACTTC	CATSDLPDRGSHEQYF
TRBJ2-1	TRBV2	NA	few	TGTGCCAGCAGTCGCTACAATGAGCAGTTCTTC	CASSRYNEQFF
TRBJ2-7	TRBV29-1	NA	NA	TGCAGCGTTGTTTTAGACTACGAGCAGTACTTC	CSVVLDYEQYF
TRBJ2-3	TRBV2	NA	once	TGTGCCAGCAGTCAAACTAGGACTAGCACAGATACGCAGTATTTT	CASSQTRTSTDTQYF
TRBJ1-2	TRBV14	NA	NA	TGTGCCAGCAGCCAACAGGGGAGCTATGGCTACACCTTC	CASSQQGSYGYTF
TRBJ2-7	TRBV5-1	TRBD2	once	TGCGCCAGCAGCTTGGAGGGACTAGAGTTCAACGAGCAGTACTTC	CASSLEGLEFNEQYF
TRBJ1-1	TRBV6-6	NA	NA	TGTGCCAGCAGCCGCGATTCCCCTGGGCTCACTGAAGCTTTCTTT	CASSRDSPGLTEAFF
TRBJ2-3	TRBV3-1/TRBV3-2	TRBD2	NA	TGTGCCAGCAGCCAAGCAAGCGGGGGGGAGGGAGATACGCAGTATTTT	CASSQASGGEGDTQYF
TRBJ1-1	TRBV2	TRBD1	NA	TGTGCCAGCAGAGAGACAGGGGTTCTTGAAGCTTTCTTT	CASRETGVLEAFF
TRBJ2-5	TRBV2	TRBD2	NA	TGTGCCAGCAAAGCGGGGGGTCTAAGTGGGACCCAGTACTTC	CASKAGGLSGTQYF
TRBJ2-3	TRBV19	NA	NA	TGTGCCAGTAGTATCACAGTTAGCACAGATACGCAGTATTTT	CASSITVSTDTQYF